This T cell receptor (beta chain) appears in the sequencing data of a study of cytomegalovirus exposure and HLA in healthy donors. The PCR used 60 Vbeta and 13 Jbeta primers. The authors' processing: About 83 million unique TCR beta chains, 9.5 million to 14 million shared, were counted in a later analysis. Clones were sequenced by immunoSEQ multiplex PCR, and TCRdb holds only the in-frame ones, with some missing. The V and J calls and clone size are taken from that table; D and trimming were inferred from the DNA. The sample carries about 150,000 clones, approximately 82% recorded once. Study-level points and caveats: The dataset shows that most TCR sequences were rare, while some public TCRs occurred in many donors. In a later analysis, CMV-associated beta chains were mostly HLA-associated, it appeared. When a later analysis was performed, an Asian-associated ancestry cluster reportedly had fewer N-insertions than the approximately 690-donor mean.

CDR1 and CDR2 from the germline V gene are GTSNPN and SVGIG (reference sequence). With 3 bases clipped from V and 0 bases from J, the junction kept 4 bases outside the gene matches. The CDR3 has 14 residues. In regard to this clone: The antigen is undetermined.

The clonotype comes from a woman between 45 and 65 years old in good health and CMV-seropositive. The chain uses TRBV30 and TRBJ2-7, with 8 bases lining up with TRBD2. Material: PBMCs. The chain's CDR3 is CAWRPTSGSYEQYF. Written as DNA, the CDR3 is TGTGCCTGGAGGCCCACTAGCGGCTCCTACGAGCAGTACTTC.